The rows below give T cell receptor beta chains drawn from one sample of a study of blood T cells in healthy people across ages. TCRdb passed the 5' RACE reads through MiXCR, listing each CDR3 protein once. The profile shows approximately 1.5 million distinct CDR3 sequences, around 40% of them singletons. Source material: blood. The receptors originated from a woman between 18 and 30 years old in good health. CDR3s include the opening cysteine and the closing phenylalanine or tryptophan. Fields, in order: J gene, V gene, D gene, clone size, CDR3 DNA, CDR3 protein. The D gene is left open where the match is weak. Some rows have no size entry. The others give once, few or many, or a class for an expanded clone.

>TRBJ2-3|TRBV4-3|.|few
TGCGCCAGCAGCCAACATTGGGAGCGATACACAGATACGCAGTATTTT
CASSQHWERYTDTQYF
>TRBJ2-3|TRBV6-2/TRBV6-3|.|few
TGTGCCAGCAGTTACGCGTGGACCACAGATACGCAGTATTTT
CASSYAWTTDTQYF
>TRBJ2-7|TRBV15|.|.
TGTGCCACCAGCAGAGCCGGGGGTCCCCTCTGGGAGCAGTACTTC
CATSRAGGPLWEQYF
>TRBJ2-6|TRBV7-8|TRBD1|.
TGTGCCAGCAGCTTAGGGAGACAGGGAACTGTTGGGGCCAACGTCCTGACTTTC
CASSLGRQGTVGANVLTF
>TRBJ2-2|TRBV6-2/TRBV6-3|.|.
TGTGCCAGCAGTTACTCGATAAGGGGGAACACCGGGGAGCTGTTTTTT
CASSYSIRGNTGELFF
>TRBJ1-1|TRBV7-2|.|.
TGTGCCAGCAGCTTAGGGGTGGGGCAGGAAGCTTTCTTT
CASSLGVGQEAFF
>TRBJ2-5|TRBV7-2|TRBD2|few
TGTGCCAGCAGCTTAGCCGTCGGACTAGCGGGAAACCAAGAGACCCAGTACTTC
CASSLAVGLAGNQETQYF
>TRBJ1-2|TRBV29-1|.|few
TGCAGCGCCGTACTCACAGATGGCTACACCTTC
CSAVLTDGYTF
>TRBJ1-2|TRBV20-1|.|few
TGCAGTGCTAGAACTGGGGGCTACGAGCAAGGGTATGGCTACACCTTC
CSARTGGYEQGYGYTF
>TRBJ1-2|TRBV20-1|TRBD1|.
TGCAGTGCTAGTTTCCTGACAGGGGACGGCTACACCTTC
CSASFLTGDGYTF
>TRBJ1-2|TRBV20-1|.|.
TGCAGTGCTAGAGTGGGGAGGGGATACTATGGCTACACCTTC
CSARVGRGYYGYTF
>TRBJ1-2|TRBV6-5|.|once
TGTGCCAGCAACCCCCTCCTAAACTATGGCTACACCTTC
CASNPLLNYGYTF
>TRBJ1-2|TRBV6-5|TRBD1|.
TGTGCCAGCAGTTACTTCGAGGGACAGGGGGACTATGGCTACACCTTC
CASSYFEGQGDYGYTF
>TRBJ1-1|TRBV29-1|.|.
TGCAGCGTTTCTACAGGGCGGTTCACTGAAGCTTTCTTT
CSVSTGRFTEAFF
>TRBJ2-4|TRBV12-3/TRBV12-4|.|few
TGTGCCAGCAGTTCCCGGGAGTCCAAAAACATTCAGTACTTC
CASSSRESKNIQYF
>TRBJ2-1|TRBV7-9|TRBD2|.
TGTGCCGGCAGCCCCTGGGCAACTAGCGGCTCCTACAATGAGCAGTTCTTC
CAGSPWATSGSYNEQFF
>TRBJ1-5|TRBV7-2|TRBD1|few
TGTGCCAGCAGCTTAGGACAGGGACTAAATCAGCCCCAGCATTTT
CASSLGQGLNQPQHF
>TRBJ1-5|TRBV4-3|TRBD1|once
TGCGCCAGCAGCCAAGACGACAGGGATCAGCCCCAGCATTTT
CASSQDDRDQPQHF
>TRBJ2-5|TRBV10-3|.|.
TGTGCCACAAACGGTGGTCAAGAGACCCAGTACTTC
CATNGGQETQYF
>TRBJ1-5|TRBV28|.|.
TGTGCCAGCAGTTACCCGGGAGATTCGGGTAATCAGCCCCAGCATTTT
CASSYPGDSGNQPQHF
>TRBJ1-1|TRBV6-2/TRBV6-3|.|.
TGTGCCAGCAGTAACCAAAACAGGAACACTGAAGCTTTCTTT
CASSNQNRNTEAFF
>TRBJ2-2|TRBV7-2|TRBD2|.
TGTGCCAGCAGCTTCTTCTTAGCGGGAGGAGCCGGGGAGCTGTTTTTT
CASSFFLAGGAGELFF
>TRBJ1-2|TRBV7-9|.|.
TGTGCCATCGGCTCAATATCGACAGCTAACTATGGCTACACCTTC
CAIGSISTANYGYTF
>TRBJ2-5|TRBV15|.|few
TGTGCCACCAGCAGAGATTTCCCACAAGAGACCCAGTACTTC
CATSRDFPQETQYF
>TRBJ2-7|TRBV29-1|.|few
TGCAGCGTTGAAGAAGGGGCAGGCTCCACCTACGAGCAGTACTTC
CSVEEGAGSTYEQYF
>TRBJ2-1|TRBV9|TRBD1|.
TGTGCCAGCAGCCCCCGGGACAGGGGTAATTATGAGCAGTTCTTC
CASSPRDRGNYEQFF
>TRBJ2-7|TRBV5-1|.|.
TGCGCCAGCAGCTTGGGAGACACCCACGAGCAGTACTTC
CASSLGDTHEQYF
>TRBJ1-1|TRBV2|TRBD1|.
TGTGCCAGCAGTGAACCCGACAGGGAGAACACTGAAGCTTTCTTT
CASSEPDRENTEAFF
>TRBJ2-7|TRBV27|TRBD2|once
TGTGCCACGGGCCGGACTAGCGGGGGGTACGAGCAGTACTTC
CATGRTSGGYEQYF
>TRBJ2-5|TRBV4-3|.|few
TGCGCCAGCAGCCAAGATCTCGATTTGGGGGAGACCCAGTACTTC
CASSQDLDLGETQYF
>TRBJ2-1|TRBV7-2|TRBD2|.
TGTGCCAGCAGCTTAGACGCTAGCGGGGGGGCCTACAATGAGCAGTTCTTC
CASSLDASGGAYNEQFF
>TRBJ2-5|TRBV6-6|TRBD2|.
TGTGCCAGCACCTACGGACTAGCGGGTATGGTAGAGACCCAGTACTTC
CASTYGLAGMVETQYF
>TRBJ2-1|TRBV24-1|TRBD2|once
TGTGCCACGGGGACTAGCGGGAGTAACGGGCGTAATGAGCAGTTCTTC
CATGTSGSNGRNEQFF
>TRBJ2-3|TRBV7-3|TRBD1|.
TGTGCCGCGGAAGGGGGCTGGCCCACAGATACGCAGTATTTT
CAAEGGWPTDTQYF
>TRBJ2-5|TRBV12-3/TRBV12-4|.|many
TGTGCCAGCAGTTTACCCGGGACATTCGAAAGGGAGACCCAGTACTTC
CASSLPGTFERETQYF
>TRBJ2-7|TRBV29-1|TRBD2|once
TGCAGCGTCCGGACTAGCGGGAGGGTTTATGGGCAGTACTTC
CSVRTSGRVYGQYF
>TRBJ2-5|TRBV4-3|.|.
TGCGCCAGCAGCCAAGATAGCCAGGGAGGCCAAGAGACCCAGTACTTC
CASSQDSQGGQETQYF
>TRBJ1-6|TRBV4-1|TRBD1|few
TGCGCCAGCAGCCGTACACCACAGGGGAAGGGTTCACCCCTCCACTTT
CASSRTPQGKGSPLHF
>TRBJ1-2|TRBV9|.|.
TGTGCCAGCAGCGTAGGAGCCACAGGGAACTATGGCTACACCTTC
CASSVGATGNYGYTF
>TRBJ2-5|TRBV14|TRBD2|few
TGTGCCAGCAGTAAGCGGGAAAGGGAGACCCAGTACTTC
CASSKRERETQYF